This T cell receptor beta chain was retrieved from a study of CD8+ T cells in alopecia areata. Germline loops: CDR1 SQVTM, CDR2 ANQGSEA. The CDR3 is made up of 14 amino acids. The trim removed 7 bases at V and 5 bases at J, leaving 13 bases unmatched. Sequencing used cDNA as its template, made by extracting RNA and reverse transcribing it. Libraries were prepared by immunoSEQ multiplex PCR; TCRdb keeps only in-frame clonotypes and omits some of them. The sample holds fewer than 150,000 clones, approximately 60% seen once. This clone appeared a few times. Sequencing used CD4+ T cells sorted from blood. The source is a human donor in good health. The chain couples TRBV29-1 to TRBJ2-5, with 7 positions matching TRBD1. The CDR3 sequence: CSDTQQGLGETQYF. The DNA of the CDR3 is TGCAGCGACACCCAACAGGGGCTGGGGGAGACCCAGTACTTC.